These 20 T cell receptor beta chains came from one sample sequenced in a study of blood T cell repertoires in COVID-19 (dated by TCRdb to the early 2020s). Library method: the immunoSEQ multiplex PCR assay. TCRdb mirrors the immuneACCESS table, restricted to in-frame sequences. Some clones are absent from its copies; in checked studies, under half trace to an unresolved V gene, and the reason for the others is unknown. The sample table records under 150,000 clones; roughly nine tenths of these occur just once. The top ten clones comprise 3% to 3.5% of the sample. Material for sequencing was peripheral blood. All receptors derive from a woman aged 60-70 years with active COVID-19.

The chain recombines TRBV28 with TRBJ1-1; possibly TRBD1 for D (6 bases). This CDR3 region has 16 residues. V shed 2 bases and J shed 10 bases, with 23 bases lying between them. CDR1 and CDR2 from the germline V gene are MDHEN and SYDVKM. The CDR3 DNA sequence: TGTGCCAGCAGTTTAAATGAACAGGGCGCAGGCCTCGGAGCTTTCTTT. Amino acid sequence: CASSLNEQGAGLGAFF.

This chain joins TRBV6-6 and TRBJ2-1, with D possibly matching TRBD2 (6 bases). V dropped 0 bases and J dropped 1 base, with 10 bases sitting between them. CDR3 length equals 16 residues. Looked up from germline, CDR1 is MNHNY and CDR2 is SVGAGI (reference sequence). CDR3: CASSYSGGGSYNEQFF. The CDR3 DNA sequence: TGTGCCAGCAGTTACTCGGGAGGAGGATCCTACAATGAGCAGTTCTTC.

J is TRBJ2-7 and V is TRBV6-1, with TRBD2 matching 8 bases. Germline loops: CDR1 MNHNS, CDR2 SASEGT. The V and J ends lost 2 bases and 3 bases, in that order; junction bases with no gene match: 3. This CDR3 region has 14 residues. CDR3 protein: CASSELAGNYEQYF. The CDR3 DNA follows: TGTGCCAGCAGTGAATTAGCGGGAAACTACGAGCAGTACTTC.

The chain's CDR3 is CASSQDLAGEVRSGANVLTF. In nucleotides, the CDR3 is TGCGCCAGCAGCCAAGATTTAGCAGGGGAAGTGAGGTCTGGGGCCAACGTCCTGACTTTC. This chain connects TRBV4-3 to TRBJ2-6; D is perhaps TRBD1 (6 bases). CDR1 and CDR2 (germline): LGHNA, YSLEER. V was clipped by 0 bases and J by 1 base, with 19 bases between them. The length of the CDR3 is 20 residues.

The genes are TRBV5-6 and TRBJ1-2; possibly TRBD1 for D (6 bases). In germline, CDR1 is SGHDT, CDR2 YYEEEE. V dropped 4 bases and J dropped 9 bases, with 16 bases sitting between them. The CDR3 sequence is 13 residues long. The CDR3 sequence is CASSPRLQGRYTF. The CDR3 nucleotides read TGTGCCAGCAGCCCACGATTACAGGGCCGCTACACCTTC. The whole variable domain, filled in from reference TRBV5-6 and TRBJ1-2, reads DAGVTQSPTHLIKTRGQQVTLRCSPKSGHDTVSWYQQALGQGPQFIFQYYEEEERQRGNFPDRFSGHQFPNYSSELNVNALLLGDSALYLCASSPRLQGRYTFGSGTRLTVV.

This clone was recorded once. J is TRBJ2-7 and V is TRBV28; possible D gene TRBD2, 6 bases. The ends were cut back, 8 bases at V and 2 bases at J, with 25 bases in the middle. The CDR3 extends over 17 amino acids. The germline CDR1 and CDR2 sequences are MDHEN and SYDVKM. The CDR3 loop reads CASRTILGLAATYEQYF. The CDR3 nucleotides are TGTGCCAGCCGCACGATCCTAGGGTTAGCGGCAACCTACGAGCAGTACTTC.

V gene TRBV5-6 combines with J gene TRBJ2-2; TRBD1 matches at 8 bases. The CDR3 totals 16 residues. Germline V lookup: CDR1 SGHDT, CDR2 YYEEEE. V trimming: 4 bases; J trimming: 4 bases; junction bases outside the gene matches: 9. The CDR3 bases are TGTGCCAGCAGCCGAGGACAGGGAGTTCTCACCGGGGAGCTGTTTTTT. It codes for CASSRGQGVLTGELFF.

J is TRBJ2-7 and V is TRBV5-4, with D tentatively TRBD2 (5 bases). Trimming shortened V by 4 bases and J by 7 bases, and 12 bases separated the two germline ends. Germline V CDR1 and CDR2: SGHNT, YYREEE (reference sequence). The CDR3 loop spans 12 amino acids. CDR3 protein: CASSGNPGEQYF. CDR3 sequence (DNA): TGTGCCAGCAGCGGTAACCCGGGGGAGCAGTACTTC.

This chain uses TRBV6-5 with TRBJ2-1; unclear D gene. CDR1 is MNHEY and CDR2 is SVGAGI in the germline V gene. Trimming cost V 5 bases and J 6 bases, with 11 bases left between them. This CDR3 has 13 amino acids. This CDR3 is CASSPFLSNEQFF. The DNA of the CDR3 is TGTGCCAGCAGTCCGTTCTTGAGCAATGAGCAGTTCTTC.

J is TRBJ1-2 and V is TRBV10-2; tentatively, D is TRBD1 (6 bases). The CDR3 has 13 residues. The V end lost 3 bases, the J end lost 6 bases, and 11 bases lay between the germline ends. Germline CDR1 and CDR2: WSHSY and SAAADI. The CDR3 is CASSDRRDNGYTF. The CDR3, as DNA: TGCGCCAGCAGTGATCGCCGGGACAATGGCTACACCTTC.

V gene TRBV3-1 (or the pseudogene TRBV3-2) combines with J gene TRBJ2-3; 9 bases map to TRBD2. J lost 11 bases, V lost 4 bases, and 4 bases had no gene match. The CDR3 consists of 12 residues. Germline V gene data show CDR1 as LGHDT and CDR2 as YNNKEL (reference sequence). For the CDR3, the DNA is TGTGCCAGCAGCCTGCGGGAGGGGAGGCAGTATTTT. As protein: CASSLREGRQYF.

The V and J genes are TRBV6-2 or TRBV6-3 and TRBJ2-7, with 10 bases identical to TRBD1. CDR1 is MNHEY and CDR2 is SVGEGT in the germline V gene. The CDR3 has 16 residues. With 5 bases clipped from V and 3 bases from J, the junction kept 10 bases outside the gene matches. DNA for the CDR3: TGTGCCAGCAGTACAAGACCGGGACAGGGGTTCTACGAGCAGTACTTC. It translates to CASSTRPGQGFYEQYF.

J is TRBJ1-1 and V is TRBV18; no reliable D call. V was clipped by 3 bases and J by 0 bases, with 8 bases between them. The germline V gene encodes CDR1 KGHSH and CDR2 LQKENI. There are 14 residues in the CDR3. CDR3 bases: TGTGCCAGCTCACCTAAGCAGGTGAACACTGAAGCTTTCTTT. This gives the protein CASSPKQVNTEAFF.

Points on this clone: Germline is not matched at one junction end, which may reflect a read error. The chain combines TRBV7-7 with TRBJ2-2, with a tentative D call TRBD1 (5 bases). The germline gives CDR1 SSHAT, CDR2 FNYEAQ (reference sequence). CDR3 length: 12 amino acids. The chain's CDR3 is CASSFRAGELFF. The CDR3 DNA is TGTGCTAGCAGCTTCAGGGCCGGGGAGCTGTTTTTT.

This chain links TRBV28 with TRBJ1-1; possibly TRBD1 for D (5 bases). The V end lost 8 bases, the J end lost 3 bases, and 16 bases lay between the germline ends. The CDR3 has 14 amino acids. Germline loops: CDR1 MDHEN, CDR2 SYDVKM. DNA of the CDR3: TGTGCCAGCCCGGTCGGACATCCCGACACTGAAGCTTTCTTT. Its protein is CASPVGHPDTEAFF.

The chain has TRBV16 and TRBJ1-5; 9 positions agree with TRBD1. V trimming: 6 bases; J trimming: 7 bases; junction bases outside the gene matches: 4. The CDR3 contains 13 residues. The germline gives CDR1 KGHSY, CDR2 FQNENV. For the CDR3, the DNA is TGTGCCAGCAGACGGACAGGGGACCAGCCCCAGCATTTT. Amino acids: CASRRTGDQPQHF.

This clone came up once. V usage is TRBV28 and J usage is TRBJ2-1; TRBD2 aligns across 12 bases. The CDR3 extends over 18 amino acids. Per the germline V gene, CDR1 is MDHEN and CDR2 is SYDVKM. V lost 4 bases, J lost 7 bases, and 14 bases stayed unmatched. The CDR3 spells CASSSPSSGRASRNEQFF. In nucleotides, the CDR3 is TGTGCCAGCAGTTCACCATCTAGCGGGAGGGCCTCGAGGAATGAGCAGTTCTTC. Variable domain in full (rest from reference TRBV28 and TRBJ2-1): DVKVTQSSRYLVKRTGEKVFLECVQDMDHENMFWYRQDPGLGLRLIYFSYDVKMKEKGDIPEGYSVSREKKERFSLILESASTNQTSMYLCASSSPSSGRASRNEQFFGPGTRLTVL.

The V gene is TRBV6-5, the J gene TRBJ1-1; 7 nucleotides line up with TRBD1. Germline CDR1 reads MNHEY; CDR2 reads SVGAGI. Losses at the gene ends were 8 bases for V and 5 bases for J; bases not matched to a gene: 11. This CDR3 is built from 14 residues. CDR3 region: CASATTGVGTEAFF. The CDR3 nucleotides are TGTGCCAGCGCAACCACAGGGGTTGGGACTGAAGCTTTCTTT.

The chain carries TRBV2 and TRBJ2-3, with D perhaps TRBD2 (6 bases). Trimming shortened V by 7 bases and J by 6 bases, and 17 bases separated the two germline ends. The length of the CDR3 is 14 residues. The germline CDR1 and CDR2 sequences are SNHLY and FYNNEI. In DNA form, the CDR3 reads TGTGCCAGCAATGGGGCGGGGATGTCGGATACGCAGTATTTT. Translated, it gives CASNGAGMSDTQYF.

V usage is TRBV4-3 and J usage is TRBJ2-7; perhaps TRBD1 as D (5 bases). With 0 bases removed from V and 3 bases from J, the gap between germline ends came to 12 bases. The CDR3 runs to 15 residues. CDR1 LGHNA and CDR2 YSLEER come from the germline V gene. CDR3 loop: CASSQDRAVLYEQYF. The CDR3 region has the DNA TGCGCCAGCAGCCAAGACAGGGCGGTCCTCTACGAGCAGTACTTC.